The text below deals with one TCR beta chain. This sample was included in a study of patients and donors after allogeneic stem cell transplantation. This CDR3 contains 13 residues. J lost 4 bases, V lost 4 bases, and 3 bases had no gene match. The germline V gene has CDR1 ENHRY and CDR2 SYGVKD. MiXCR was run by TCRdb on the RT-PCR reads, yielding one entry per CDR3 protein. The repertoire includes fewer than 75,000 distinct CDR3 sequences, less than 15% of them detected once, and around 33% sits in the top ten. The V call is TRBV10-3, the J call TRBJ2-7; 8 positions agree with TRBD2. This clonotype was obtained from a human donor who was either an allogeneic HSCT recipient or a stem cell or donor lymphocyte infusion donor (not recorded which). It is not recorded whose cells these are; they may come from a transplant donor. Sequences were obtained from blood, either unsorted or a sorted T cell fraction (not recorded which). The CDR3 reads CAISAGGPYEQYF. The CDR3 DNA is TGTGCCATCAGTGCGGGAGGGCCATACGAGCAGTACTTC.